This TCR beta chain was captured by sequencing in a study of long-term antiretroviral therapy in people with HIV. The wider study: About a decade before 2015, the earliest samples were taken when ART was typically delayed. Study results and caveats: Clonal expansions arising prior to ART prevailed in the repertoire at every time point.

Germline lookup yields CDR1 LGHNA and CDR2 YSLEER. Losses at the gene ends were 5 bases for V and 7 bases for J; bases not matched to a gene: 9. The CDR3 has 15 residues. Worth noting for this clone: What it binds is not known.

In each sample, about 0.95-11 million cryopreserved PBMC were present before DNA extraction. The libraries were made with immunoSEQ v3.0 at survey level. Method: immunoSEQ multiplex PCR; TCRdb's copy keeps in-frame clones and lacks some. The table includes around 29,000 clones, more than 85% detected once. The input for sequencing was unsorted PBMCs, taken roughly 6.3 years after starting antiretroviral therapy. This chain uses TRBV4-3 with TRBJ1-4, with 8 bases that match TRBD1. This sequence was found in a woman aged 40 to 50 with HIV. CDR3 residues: CASSARQGAGEKLFF. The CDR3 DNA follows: TGCGCCAGCAGCGCGCGCCAGGGGGCTGGTGAAAAACTGTTTTTT.